This T cell receptor (beta chain) was retrieved from a study of cytomegalovirus exposure and HLA in healthy donors. The CDR3 is made up of 15 amino acids. The V segment lost 0 bases and the J segment 3 bases; nucleotides outside the gene matches: 5. Germline CDR1 and CDR2: SGHRS and YFSETQ. PCR amplification relied on 60 Vbeta primers (plus 13 Jbeta primers). Clones were read by immunoSEQ multiplex PCR, and TCRdb kept only the in-frame ones, dropping some. The sample has 200,000 or so clones, 65% to 80% seen once. The rearrangement uses TRBV5-1 and TRBJ2-7; 8 bases line up with TRBD1. Sequencing was performed on PBMCs. This TCR derives from a man aged 35 to 55 in good health and CMV-seronegative. CDR3: CASSLGPGQGYEQYF. CDR3 in DNA: TGCGCCAGCAGCTTGGGGCCTGGACAGGGCTACGAGCAGTACTTC.